This T cell receptor (beta chain) emerged from a study of beta chain features in type 1 diabetes (dated by TCRdb to the late 2010s). Background on the whole study: Patients and healthy donors did not differ in mean age, gender distribution, total cell number or subset yield. A total of some 100,000,000 sorted cells were examined across all samples, and a strong correlation was observed between cell number per subset and RNA yield. The study compared the TCRB repertoires of sorted circulating CD4+ T cell subsets in recently diagnosed type 1 diabetes patients with those in matched healthy donors. Regulatory and stem cell-like memory subsets were obtained from only 8 patients and roughly 8 healthy donors, while naive and central memory subsets were obtained from all 30 or so donors.

The entire isolated RNA was reverse transcribed using the High Capacity cDNA Reverse Transcription Kit, and thus expressed TCRB transcripts were sequenced. Deep immunoSEQ sequencing was performed on naive, central memory and regulatory T cell samples, with an average of around 3.5 million total reads per sample. After sorted cells were lysed in RLT buffer, RNA was extracted with DNase-treated RNeasy Micro or Mini kits, with the choice depending on cell number. To prevent cross-contamination, each cell subset was processed individually, whereas patient and healthy donor samples were processed jointly. The immunoSEQ multiplex PCR was used to amplify TCRB sequences from cDNA, yielding 87-bp fragments that span the CDR3 region. Sequencing of the amplicons was performed on the Illumina HiSeq platform. The study's processing was this. Synthetic template baselines were used to correct PCR bias computationally, reads within Hamming distance 2 were collapsed together, and singletons that could not be merged were discarded. Reads were aligned against IMGT to assign V, D and J genes, CDR3 length and insertions or deletions at six rearrangement sites. Within each subset, clonotype counts were normalized to the number of sorted cells before true diversity and Gini coefficients were calculated with the tcR R package. The overlap coefficient, calculated on TCRB nucleotide sequences, was used to measure repertoire sharing. As a proxy for the pre-selection repertoire, out-of-frame TCRB sequences from naive cells were analyzed. Sourced from immuneACCESS, this table was stored by TCRdb with only in-frame sequences that have V and J called. A share of the clones is absent; for the studies checked, an unresolved V gene accounts for under half, and the remainder has no known explanation. That table gives V, J and clone size, and the DNA gave D and trimming. The sample yields about half a million clones; roughly 11% were counted once. Of the sample, roughly 0.046% falls within the top ten clones.

On this clone itself: The target of this receptor is not known. No clone much larger than this one lies a single base away; base qualities are absent.

Each donor gave one peripheral blood draw, roughly 0.11 L on average, collected into heparinised tubes. A BD FACSAria II and a panel including CD45RO, CCR7, CD25, CD127, CD95 and CD27 were used to sort naive, central memory, regulatory and stem cell-like memory CD4+ T cells. Every sorted population had a purity above 98%. Right away, PBMCs were isolated by Lymphoprep density gradient centrifugation and were stained directly, with no culture step. So that batch effects would be minimized, each experiment stained and sorted samples in pairs, pairing one healthy donor with one patient. On the study overall, not on this receptor specifically: PCR might favor shorter templates, but patient and control samples were amplified and corrected together, so any skew would affect both groups equally. Naive, central memory and regulatory TCRB repertoires appeared to be more alike among patients than among healthy donors. Because the HLA sub-analyses included only small numbers of individuals, any influence of HLA type on TCRB rearrangement was left unresolved. In all four CD4+ subsets, TCRB CDR3 length was moderately but significantly shorter in type 1 diabetes patients. Patients with type 1 diabetes made fewer insertions and deleted more nucleotides at VDJ recombination sites, implying thymic rearrangement abnormalities. Because cDNA was sequenced instead of genomic DNA, activated cells with high expression could be over-represented, although the groups did not differ in activation or CD3 levels.

The junction shows trimming of 0 bases on V and 0 bases on J, plus 12 bases between the germline ends. The germline V gene supplies CDR1 SGDLS and CDR2 YYNGEE. Including cysteine and phenylalanine, the CDR3 has 16 amino acids. Only CDR3 DNA remains: 48 bases, in frame from the first base. The sample was naive CD4+ T cells from blood. The cell subset or site label of this sample denotes: true naive CD4+ T cells. This TCR was sampled from a woman aged 18-35 years in good health. In this chain, TRBV9 is recombined with TRBJ1-1; the D segment could be TRBD1, given 6 matching bases. CDR3 protein: CASSVAPQGMNTEAFF. The nucleotides read TGTGCCAGCAGCGTAGCCCCACAGGGAATGAACACTGAAGCTTTCTTT.